This T cell receptor (beta chain) is drawn from a study of T cell responses to AZD1222 COVID-19 vaccine. Trimming pared 6 bases from V and 4 bases from J, leaving 13 bases between. The CDR3 is made up of 14 amino acids. Germline loops: CDR1 LGHNA, CDR2 YNFKEQ. Assay used: immunoSEQ multiplex PCR; TCRdb lists only in-frame clones, some missing. This sample yields some 180,000 clones, of which 90% to 95% are seen a single time; under 2% belongs to the top ten. The genes are TRBV4-2 and TRBJ1-3; D not certain. The clonotype comes from an adult who received the AZD1222 COVID-19 vaccine. The specimen comprised peripheral blood, sampled 28 days after the second AZD1222 dose. CDR3 nucleotide sequence: TGTGCCAGCAGGGATGACCCGGGAGGAAACACCATATATTTT. This sequence encodes CASRDDPGGNTIYF.